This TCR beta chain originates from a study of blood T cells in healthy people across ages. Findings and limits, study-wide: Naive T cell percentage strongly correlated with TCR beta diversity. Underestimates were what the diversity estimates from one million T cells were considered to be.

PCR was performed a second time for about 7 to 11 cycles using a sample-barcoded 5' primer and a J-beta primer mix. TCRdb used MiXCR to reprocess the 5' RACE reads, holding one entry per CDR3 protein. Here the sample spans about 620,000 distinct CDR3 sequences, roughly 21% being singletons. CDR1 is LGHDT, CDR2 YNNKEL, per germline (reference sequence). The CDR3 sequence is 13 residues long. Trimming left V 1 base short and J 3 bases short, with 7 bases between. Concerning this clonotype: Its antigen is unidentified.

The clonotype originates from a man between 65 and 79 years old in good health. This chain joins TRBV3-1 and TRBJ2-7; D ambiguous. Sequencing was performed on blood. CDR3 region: CASSQGVNYEQYF. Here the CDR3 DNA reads TGTGCCAGCAGCCAAGGGGTGAACTACGAGCAGTACTTC.